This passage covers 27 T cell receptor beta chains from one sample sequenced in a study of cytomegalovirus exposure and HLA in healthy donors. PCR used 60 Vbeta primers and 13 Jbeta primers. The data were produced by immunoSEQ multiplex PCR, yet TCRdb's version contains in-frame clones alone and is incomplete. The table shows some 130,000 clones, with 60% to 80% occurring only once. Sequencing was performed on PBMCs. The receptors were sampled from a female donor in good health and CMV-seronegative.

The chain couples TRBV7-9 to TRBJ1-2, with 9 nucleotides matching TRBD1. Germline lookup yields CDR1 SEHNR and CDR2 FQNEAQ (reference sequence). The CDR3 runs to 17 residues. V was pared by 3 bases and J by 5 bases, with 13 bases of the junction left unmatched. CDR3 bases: TGTGCCAGCAGCTTCGGAGCGACCCCGGGACAGGGTTATGGCTACACCTTC. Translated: CASSFGATPGQGYGYTF.

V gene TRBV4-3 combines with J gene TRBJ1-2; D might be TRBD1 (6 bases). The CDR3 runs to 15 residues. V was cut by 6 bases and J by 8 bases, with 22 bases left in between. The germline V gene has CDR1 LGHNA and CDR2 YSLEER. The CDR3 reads CASRTGLQGPEGYTF. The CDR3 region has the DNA TGCGCCAGCAGGACCGGTTTACAGGGACCGGAGGGCTACACCTTC.

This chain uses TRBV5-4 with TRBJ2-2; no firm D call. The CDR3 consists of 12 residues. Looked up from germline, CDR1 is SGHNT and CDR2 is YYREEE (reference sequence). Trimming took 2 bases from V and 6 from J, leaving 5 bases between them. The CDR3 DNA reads TGTGCCAGCAGCTTTGGGCCCGGGGAGCTGTTTTTT. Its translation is CASSFGPGELFF.

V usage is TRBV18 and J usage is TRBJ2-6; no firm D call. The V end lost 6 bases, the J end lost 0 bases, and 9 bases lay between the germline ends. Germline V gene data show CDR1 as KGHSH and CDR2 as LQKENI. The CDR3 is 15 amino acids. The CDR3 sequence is CASSFRSSGANVLTF. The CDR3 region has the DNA TGTGCCAGCTCGTTCAGGTCCTCTGGGGCCAACGTCCTGACTTTC.

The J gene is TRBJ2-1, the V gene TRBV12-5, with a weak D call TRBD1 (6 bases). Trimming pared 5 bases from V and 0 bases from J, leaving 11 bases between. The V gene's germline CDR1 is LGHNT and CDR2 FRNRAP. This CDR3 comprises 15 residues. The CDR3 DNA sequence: TGTGCTAGTGGTCTACAGGGTAACTCCTACAATGAGCAGTTCTTC. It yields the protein CASGLQGNSYNEQFF.

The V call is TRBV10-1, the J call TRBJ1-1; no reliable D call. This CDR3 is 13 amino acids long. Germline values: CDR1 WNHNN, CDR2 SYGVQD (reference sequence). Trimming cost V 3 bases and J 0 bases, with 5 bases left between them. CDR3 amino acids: CASSEQLNTEAFF. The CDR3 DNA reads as TGCGCCAGCAGTGAACAGCTGAACACTGAAGCTTTCTTT.

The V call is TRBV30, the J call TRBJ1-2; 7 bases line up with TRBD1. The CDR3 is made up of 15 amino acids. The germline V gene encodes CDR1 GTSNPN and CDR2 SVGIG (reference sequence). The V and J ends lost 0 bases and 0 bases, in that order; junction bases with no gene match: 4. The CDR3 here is CAWSVRGQTNYGYTF. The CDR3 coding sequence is TGTGCCTGGAGTGTAAGGGGACAGACTAACTATGGCTACACCTTC.

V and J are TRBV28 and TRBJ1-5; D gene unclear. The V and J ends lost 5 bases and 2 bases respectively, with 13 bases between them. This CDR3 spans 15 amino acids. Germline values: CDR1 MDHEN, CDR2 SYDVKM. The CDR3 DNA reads TGTGCCAGCAGTACATCAGGTATTGGCAATCAGCCCCAGCATTTT. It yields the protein CASSTSGIGNQPQHF.

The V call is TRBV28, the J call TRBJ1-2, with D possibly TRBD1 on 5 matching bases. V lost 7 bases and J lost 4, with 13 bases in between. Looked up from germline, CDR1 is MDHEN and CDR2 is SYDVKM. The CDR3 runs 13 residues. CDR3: CASTQPGIYGYTF. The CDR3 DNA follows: TGTGCCAGCACCCAGCCAGGGATCTATGGCTACACCTTC.

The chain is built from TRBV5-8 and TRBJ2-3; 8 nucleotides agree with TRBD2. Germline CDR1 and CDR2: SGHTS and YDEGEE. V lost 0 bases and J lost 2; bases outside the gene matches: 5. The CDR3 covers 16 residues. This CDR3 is CASSLGASGYTDTQYF. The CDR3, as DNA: TGTGCCAGCAGCTTGGGGGCTAGCGGGTACACAGATACGCAGTATTTT.

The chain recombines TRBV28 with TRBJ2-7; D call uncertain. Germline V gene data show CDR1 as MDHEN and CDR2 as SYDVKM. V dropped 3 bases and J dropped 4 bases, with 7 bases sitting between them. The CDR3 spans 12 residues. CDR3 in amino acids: CASSFKRYEQYF. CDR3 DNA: TGTGCCAGCAGTTTTAAGCGTTACGAGCAGTACTTC.

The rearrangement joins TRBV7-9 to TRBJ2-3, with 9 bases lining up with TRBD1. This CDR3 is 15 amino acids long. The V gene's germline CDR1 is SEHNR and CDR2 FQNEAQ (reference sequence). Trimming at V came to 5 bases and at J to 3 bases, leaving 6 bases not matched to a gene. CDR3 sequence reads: CASSPRDRVTDTQYF. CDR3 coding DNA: TGTGCCAGCAGCCCCCGGGACAGGGTAACAGATACGCAGTATTTT.

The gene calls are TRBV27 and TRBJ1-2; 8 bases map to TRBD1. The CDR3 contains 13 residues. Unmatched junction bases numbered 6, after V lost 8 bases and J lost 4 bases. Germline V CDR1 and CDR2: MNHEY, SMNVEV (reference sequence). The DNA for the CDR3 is TGTGCCAGCTCGGACAGGGTGAGCTATGGCTACACCTTC. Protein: CASSDRVSYGYTF.

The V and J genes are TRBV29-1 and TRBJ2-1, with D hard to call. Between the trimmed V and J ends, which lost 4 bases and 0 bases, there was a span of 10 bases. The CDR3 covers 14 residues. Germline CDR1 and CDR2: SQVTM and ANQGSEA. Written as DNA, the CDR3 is TGCAGCGTTGTGGCGAGGAGCTCCTACAATGAGCAGTTCTTC. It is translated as CSVVARSSYNEQFF.

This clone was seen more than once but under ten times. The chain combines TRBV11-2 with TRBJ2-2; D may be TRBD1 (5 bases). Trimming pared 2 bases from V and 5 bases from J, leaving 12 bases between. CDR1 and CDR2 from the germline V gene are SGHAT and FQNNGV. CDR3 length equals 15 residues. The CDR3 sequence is CASSLNPTATGELFF. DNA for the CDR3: TGTGCCAGCAGCTTAAATCCGACAGCAACCGGGGAGCTGTTTTTT.

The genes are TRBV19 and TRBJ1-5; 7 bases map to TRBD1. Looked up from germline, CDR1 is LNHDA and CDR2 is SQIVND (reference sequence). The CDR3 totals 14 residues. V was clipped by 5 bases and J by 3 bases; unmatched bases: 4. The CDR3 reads CASSPDRDNQPQHF. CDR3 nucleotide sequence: TGTGCCAGTAGTCCCGACAGGGACAATCAGCCCCAGCATTTT.

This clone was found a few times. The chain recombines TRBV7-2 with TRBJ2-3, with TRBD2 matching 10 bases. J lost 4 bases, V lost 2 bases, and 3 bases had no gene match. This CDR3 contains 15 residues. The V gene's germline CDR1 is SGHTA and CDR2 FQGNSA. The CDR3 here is CASSLSLAGADTQYF. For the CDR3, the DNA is TGTGCCAGCAGCTTAAGTCTAGCGGGAGCAGATACGCAGTATTTT.

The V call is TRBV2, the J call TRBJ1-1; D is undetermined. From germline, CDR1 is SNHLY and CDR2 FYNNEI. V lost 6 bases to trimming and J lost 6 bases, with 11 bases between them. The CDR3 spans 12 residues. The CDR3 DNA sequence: TGTGCCAGCAGGATGGGGAGGGCTGAAGCTTTCTTT. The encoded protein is CASRMGRAEAFF.

For the CDR3, the DNA is TGTGCCAGCAGTTTAACAGGGGAGAACACTGAAGCTTTCTTT. It encodes CASSLTGENTEAFF. V gene TRBV28 combines with J gene TRBJ1-1; 7 positions match TRBD1. This CDR3 is built from 14 residues. V shed 2 bases and J 1 base; nucleotides not matched to a gene: 1. CDR1 and CDR2 from the germline V gene are MDHEN and SYDVKM.

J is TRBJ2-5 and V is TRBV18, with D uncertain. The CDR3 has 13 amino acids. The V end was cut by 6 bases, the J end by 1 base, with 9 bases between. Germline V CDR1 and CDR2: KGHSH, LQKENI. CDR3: CASSLDFQETQYF. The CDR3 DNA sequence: TGTGCCAGCTCTCTAGACTTCCAAGAGACCCAGTACTTC.

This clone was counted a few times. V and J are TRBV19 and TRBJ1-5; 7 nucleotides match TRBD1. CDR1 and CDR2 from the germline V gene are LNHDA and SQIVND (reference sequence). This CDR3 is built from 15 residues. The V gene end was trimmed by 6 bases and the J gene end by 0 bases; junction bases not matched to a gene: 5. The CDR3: CASRLTGYSNQPQHF. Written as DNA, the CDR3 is TGTGCCAGTAGATTGACAGGGTATAGCAATCAGCCCCAGCATTTT.

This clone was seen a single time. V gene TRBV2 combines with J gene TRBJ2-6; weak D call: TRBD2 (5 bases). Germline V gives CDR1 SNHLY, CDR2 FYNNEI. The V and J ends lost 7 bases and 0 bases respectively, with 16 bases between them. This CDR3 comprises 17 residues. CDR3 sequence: CASKLGRLDSGANVLTF. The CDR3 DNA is TGTGCCAGCAAGCTTGGGAGACTCGACTCTGGGGCCAACGTCCTGACTTTC.

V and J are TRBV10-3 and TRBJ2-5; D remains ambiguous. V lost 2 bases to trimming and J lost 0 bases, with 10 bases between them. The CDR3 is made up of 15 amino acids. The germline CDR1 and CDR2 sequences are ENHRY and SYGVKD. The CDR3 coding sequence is TGTGCCATCAGTGAGCCGGGTTGGTACCAAGAGACCCAGTACTTC. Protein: CAISEPGWYQETQYF.

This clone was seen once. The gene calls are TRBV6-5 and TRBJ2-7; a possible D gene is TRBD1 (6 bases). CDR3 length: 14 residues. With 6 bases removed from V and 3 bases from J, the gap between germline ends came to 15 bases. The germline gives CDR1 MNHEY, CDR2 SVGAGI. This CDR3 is CASSHGRQVYEQYF. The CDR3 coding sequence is TGTGCCAGCAGCCACGGAAGACAGGTCTACGAGCAGTACTTC.

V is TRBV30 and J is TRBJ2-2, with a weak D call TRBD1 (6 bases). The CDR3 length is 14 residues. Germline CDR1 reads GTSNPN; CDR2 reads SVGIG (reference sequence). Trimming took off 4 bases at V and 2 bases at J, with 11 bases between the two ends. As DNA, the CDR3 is TGTGCCTGGATCCGACAGGCAAACACCGGGGAGCTGTTTTTT. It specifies CAWIRQANTGELFF.

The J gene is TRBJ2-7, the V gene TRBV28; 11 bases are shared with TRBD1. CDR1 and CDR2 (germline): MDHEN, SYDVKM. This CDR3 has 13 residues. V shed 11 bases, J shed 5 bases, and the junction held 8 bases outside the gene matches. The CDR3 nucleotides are TGTGCCGCACGGACAGGGGGCATAGACGAGCAGTACTTC. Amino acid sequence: CAARTGGIDEQYF.

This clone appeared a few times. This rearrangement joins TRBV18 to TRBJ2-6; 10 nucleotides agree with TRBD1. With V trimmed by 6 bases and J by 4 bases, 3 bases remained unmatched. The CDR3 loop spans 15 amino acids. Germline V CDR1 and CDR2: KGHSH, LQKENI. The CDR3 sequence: CASSGQGSGANVLTF. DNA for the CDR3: TGTGCCAGCTCGGGACAGGGGTCCGGGGCCAACGTCCTGACTTTC.